These T cell receptor beta chains were read from a single sample in a study of cytomegalovirus exposure and HLA in healthy donors. Assay used: immunoSEQ multiplex PCR; TCRdb lists only in-frame clones, some missing. The repertoire holds roughly 190,000 clones, with around three quarters as singletons. Sequencing was done on a sample of PBMCs. Every receptor here comes from a woman aged 45 to 65 in good health and CMV-seronegative. Each CDR3 is given with its conserved first and last residue. The D gene is left open where the match is weak. Expanded clones are given a class, and other clones once, few, many or no size at all.

D	length	V	J	size	CDR3	DNA
.	16	TRBV5-1	TRBJ2-2	.	CASGRTASSGTGELFF	TGCGCCAGCGGAAGGACGGCTTCATCGGGGACCGGGGAGCTGTTTTTT
.	14	TRBV10-3	TRBJ1-2	.	CAISEYRANYGYTF	TGTGCCATCAGTGAATACAGAGCTAACTATGGCTACACCTTC
TRBD1	15	TRBV28	TRBJ1-6	.	CASSLGTGLTSPLHF	TGTGCCAGCAGTTTAGGGACAGGGCTTACATCACCCCTCCACTTT
TRBD1	14	TRBV5-1	TRBJ1-4	.	CASSRTGGDEKLFF	TGCGCCAGCAGCCGGACAGGGGGGGATGAAAAACTGTTTTTT
.	15	TRBV28	TRBJ1-5	.	CASSLFPGDNQPQHF	TGTGCCAGCAGTTTATTCCCAGGGGACAATCAGCCCCAGCATTTT
.	16	TRBV6-6	TRBJ1-2	.	CASRDLRGSPSYGYTF	TGTGCCAGCAGAGACTTGAGAGGGTCCCCCTCCTATGGCTACACCTTC
.	15	TRBV19	TRBJ1-5	.	CASSPAGRANQPQHF	TGTGCCAGTAGTCCAGCGGGCAGGGCCAATCAGCCCCAGCATTTT
.	14	TRBV11-3	TRBJ2-5	.	CASSLVGTQETQYF	TGTGCCAGCAGCTTAGTAGGGACTCAAGAGACCCAGTACTTC
.	15	TRBV2	TRBJ2-2	.	CASTHPGLNTGELFF	TGTGCCAGCACCCACCCGGGACTTAACACCGGGGAGCTGTTTTTT
TRBD1	16	TRBV18	TRBJ1-5	.	CASSPTGVNSNQPQHF	TGTGCCAGCTCACCGACAGGGGTTAATAGCAATCAGCCCCAGCATTTT
TRBD2	17	TRBV5-1	TRBJ2-3	.	CASSVDFSGWDTDTQYF	TGCGCCAGCAGCGTGGATTTTAGCGGGTGGGATACAGATACGCAGTATTTT
TRBD1	17	TRBV7-9	TRBJ2-7	.	CPSSLPRLGQGFYEQYF	TGTCCCAGCAGCTTACCCCGCCTGGGACAGGGGTTTTACGAGCAGTACTTC
TRBD2	15	TRBV5-1	TRBJ2-5	.	CASSLVASGGETQYF	TGCGCCAGCAGCTTGGTGGCTAGCGGGGGGGAGACCCAGTACTTC
.	16	TRBV4-1	TRBJ1-1	few	CASSQDRLRKNTEAFF	TGCGCCAGCAGCCAAGATCGGTTAAGAAAGAACACTGAAGCTTTCTTT
.	12	TRBV2	TRBJ2-2	few	CASTATTGELFF	TGTGCCAGCACCGCTACTACCGGGGAGCTGTTTTTT
TRBD2	14	TRBV9	TRBJ2-5	.	CASSLRTSGETQYF	TGTGCCAGCAGCCTCCGGACTAGCGGGGAGACCCAGTACTTC
.	17	TRBV4-3	TRBJ2-6	.	CASSLKGRGSGANVLTF	TGCGCCAGCAGCCTCAAAGGCCGGGGAAGTGGGGCCAACGTCCTGACTTTC
.	13	TRBV4-3	TRBJ2-5	.	CASSQGNQETQYF	TGCGCCAGCAGCCAGGGCAACCAAGAGACCCAGTACTTC
TRBD1	16	TRBV5-1	TRBJ2-3	.	CASSLFQGTGADTQYF	TGCGCCAGCAGCTTGTTTCAGGGGACAGGCGCAGATACGCAGTATTTT
TRBD1	15	TRBV5-1	TRBJ2-7	.	CASSLWTGALYEQYF	TGCGCCAGCAGCTTGTGGACAGGAGCCCTCTACGAGCAGTACTTC
.	16	TRBV4-2	TRBJ2-3	.	CASSPAWTAAGDTQYF	TGTGCCAGCAGCCCTGCTTGGACAGCGGCTGGAGATACGCAGTATTTT
.	16	TRBV4-1	TRBJ2-7	.	CASSQGEYLGSYEQYF	TGCGCCAGCAGCCAAGGGGAGTATCTCGGTTCCTACGAGCAGTACTTC
TRBD1	15	TRBV28	TRBJ2-7	few	CASSSSGTESYEQYF	TGTGCCAGCAGTTCATCCGGGACAGAGTCCTACGAGCAGTACTTC
TRBD2	14	TRBV9	TRBJ2-3	.	CASSVGGGRWTQYF	TGTGCCAGCAGCGTAGGCGGGGGGAGGTGGACGCAGTATTTT
.	11	TRBV5-8	TRBJ2-4	.	CASSFRNIQYF	TGTGCCAGCAGCTTTAGAAACATTCAGTACTTC
.	12	TRBV28	TRBJ1-1	.	CASSLTAVGAFF	TGTGCCAGCAGTTTGACAGCCGTGGGGGCTTTCTTT
.	11	TRBV2	TRBJ2-7	.	CASRTSYEQYF	TGTGCCAGCAGGACATCCTACGAGCAGTACTTC
TRBD1	17	TRBV6-1	TRBJ1-1	.	CASSERGTGRRNTEAFF	TGTGCCAGCAGTGAACGCGGGACAGGGCGTCGGAACACTGAAGCTTTCTTT
.	13	TRBV9	TRBJ2-7	few	CASSVEPGHEQYF	TGTGCCAGCAGCGTAGAGCCAGGGCACGAGCAGTACTTC
TRBD1	13	TRBV19	TRBJ1-4	.	CASSRGQQEKLFF	TGTGCCAGTAGCAGGGGGCAACAAGAAAAACTGTTTTTT
TRBD1	14	TRBV9	TRBJ1-2	.	CASSPQATGSGYTF	TGTGCCAGCAGCCCCCAGGCGACAGGGAGCGGCTACACCTTC
TRBD1	15	TRBV6-6	TRBJ2-6	.	CASSATGSGANVLTF	TGTGCCAGCAGCGCGACAGGGTCCGGGGCCAACGTCCTGACTTTC
.	14	TRBV7-8	TRBJ2-5	.	CASSFAEGLETQYF	TGTGCCAGCAGCTTTGCGGAGGGCCTGGAGACCCAGTACTTC